In its sample, the clone carrying this T cell receptor (beta chain) was seen many times. Its antigen is still unknown. MiXCR, applied by TCRdb to the reads, yields one record per CDR3 protein. The sample consists of over 150,000 distinct CDR3 sequences, over 13% of them appearing once. The data stem from a study of T cell repertoires in cytomegalovirus infection. Study-level information: It can be stated that public TCR beta signatures indicated CMV infection as well as a matching HLA type.

Study results and limitations: Of the TCR beta families, the public ones yielded a cumulative frequency that identified carriers of CMV plus the relevant HLA.

The sample was PBMCs. The sequence came from a human donor in good health (CMV status not recorded). Some clones in this sample may be carry-over from other donors' samples.

CDR3 loop: CASSYSGTGTYEQYF. CDR3 bases: TGTGCCAGCAGTTACTCCGGGACAGGGACCTACGAGCAGTACTTC. The chain is built from TRBV6-2 or TRBV6-3 and TRBJ2-7; TRBD1 agrees at 9 bases. The germline CDR1 and CDR2 sequences are MNHEY and SVGEGT. The CDR3 is made up of 15 amino acids. Germline trimming cut 0 bases from V and 2 bases from J; bases unmatched to any gene: 2.